These 20 T cell receptor beta chains were sequenced from one sample in a study of blood T cell repertoires in COVID-19. Assay: immunoSEQ multiplex PCR; the TCRdb copy retains only in-frame clones and omits some. The sample contains 95,000 or so clones, over 70% of which appear only once. The sample comprised peripheral blood. The receptors come from a man at least 80 years old with active or convalescent COVID-19.

This chain links TRBV30 with TRBJ2-3; weak D call: TRBD2 (6 bases). CDR1 and CDR2 (germline): GTSNPN, SVGIG (reference sequence). This CDR3 comprises 16 residues. V was clipped by 3 bases and J by 1 base, with 17 bases between them. DNA of the CDR3: TGTGCCTGGAGCCACGGTTACCCGGGAGGCACAGATACGCAGTATTTT. Translated: CAWSHGYPGGTDTQYF.

The chain carries TRBV19 and TRBJ2-3; TRBD2 aligns across 7 bases. The CDR3 sequence is 13 residues long. Looked up from germline, CDR1 is LNHDA and CDR2 is SQIVND (reference sequence). The V gene end was trimmed by 6 bases and the J gene end by 2 bases; junction bases not matched to a gene: 2. As DNA, the CDR3 is TGTGCCAGTAGGGGAGGGAACACAGATACGCAGTATTTT. It codes for CASRGGNTDTQYF.

This chain uses TRBV7-3 with TRBJ2-5, with TRBD2 matching 8 bases. V lost 5 bases to trimming and J lost 4 bases; unmatched junction nucleotides: 6. This CDR3 is 14 amino acids long. CDR1 and CDR2 from the germline V gene are SGHTA and FQGTGA. In nucleotides, the CDR3 is TGTGCCAGCAGCCCCGGGGGGGGTTTAGAGACCCAGTACTTC. Amino acid sequence: CASSPGGGLETQYF.

This clone showed up just once. V gene TRBV7-9 combines with J gene TRBJ2-1; 9 bases are a match to TRBD1. The length of the CDR3 is 16 residues. Losses at the gene ends were 5 bases for V and 6 bases for J; bases not matched to a gene: 11. CDR1 SEHNR and CDR2 FQNEAQ come from the germline V gene (reference sequence). The CDR3 DNA is TGTGCCAGCAGCCCCCGGGGGGACAGGGTGACCAATGAGCAGTTCTTC. Protein: CASSPRGDRVTNEQFF.

The chain combines TRBV9 with TRBJ1-3, with D uncertain. V lost 3 bases, J lost 3 bases, and 10 bases lay in between. CDR1 and CDR2 from the germline V gene are SGDLS and YYNGEE. This CDR3 is built from 14 residues. The DNA for the CDR3 is TGTGCCAGCAGCGCCGGAGCCCTTGGAAACACCATATATTTT. Amino acids: CASSAGALGNTIYF.

This clone was seen only once. This sequence joins TRBV5-1 and TRBJ1-4, with 10 bases matching TRBD1. Germline V lookup: CDR1 SGHRS, CDR2 YFSETQ. The CDR3 has 17 residues. The ends lost 2 bases at V and 5 bases at J; junction bases unmatched: 9. This chain's CDR3 is CASSFGDRGKGNEKLFF. The CDR3 nucleotides are TGCGCCAGCAGCTTCGGGGACAGGGGTAAGGGGAATGAAAAACTGTTTTTT.

CDR3 amino acids: CASSQQGQVISGNTIYF. The CDR3 coding sequence is TGTGCCAGCAGCCAACAGGGGCAGGTAATCTCTGGAAACACCATATATTTT. The rearrangement links TRBV5-6 to TRBJ1-3; 7 bases align to TRBD1. The CDR3 extends over 17 amino acids. Unmatched junction bases numbered 10, after V lost 4 bases and J lost 0 bases. Germline V gives CDR1 SGHDT, CDR2 YYEEEE.

This chain links TRBV7-2 with TRBJ2-1; D might be TRBD2 (5 bases). The V end was cut by 5 bases, the J end by 3 bases, with 17 bases between. The CDR3 runs 16 residues. Germline V gene sequence: CDR1 SGHTA, CDR2 FQGNSA. CDR3 nucleotides: TGTGCCAGCAGCCCCTCCCGACGGGGATACTACAATGAGCAGTTCTTC. The encoded protein is CASSPSRRGYYNEQFF.

This chain connects TRBV5-8 to TRBJ2-1; 7 positions agree with TRBD2. CDR3 size: 16 residues. The germline CDR1 and CDR2 sequences are SGHTS and YDEGEE. J lost 1 base, V lost 0 bases, and 4 bases had no gene match. CDR3 protein: CASSLVRGISYNEQFF. The CDR3 DNA follows: TGTGCCAGCAGCTTGGTGCGGGGGATTTCCTACAATGAGCAGTTCTTC.

This chain connects TRBV19 to TRBJ1-1; D not certain. Trimming pared 5 bases from V and 1 base from J, leaving 8 bases between. The germline CDR1 and CDR2 sequences are LNHDA and SQIVND (reference sequence). The CDR3 sequence is 13 residues long. The CDR3: CASSSSRNTEAFF. For the CDR3, the DNA is TGTGCCAGTAGTTCGTCTAGGAACACTGAAGCTTTCTTT.

This sequence joins TRBV19 and TRBJ1-1; D ambiguous. CDR3 length: 12 residues. Germline V CDR1 and CDR2: LNHDA, SQIVND (reference sequence). The V and J ends lost 6 bases and 3 bases respectively, with 8 bases between them. The CDR3 sequence is CASRRRDTEAFF. CDR3 nucleotide sequence: TGTGCCAGTAGAAGGCGGGACACTGAAGCTTTCTTT.

The chain uses TRBV5-1 and TRBJ1-2; D is ambiguous. In germline, CDR1 is SGHRS, CDR2 YFSETQ. The CDR3 covers 16 residues. Trimming removed 0 bases from V and 5 bases from J, with 17 bases in between. CDR3 sequence (DNA): TGCGCCAGCAGCTTGGAGCGGCCGGGCGCTGGGTATGGCTACACCTTC. Its translation: CASSLERPGAGYGYTF.

This chain links TRBV7-9 with TRBJ1-3; tentatively, D is TRBD1 (5 bases). With 8 bases removed from V and 0 bases from J, the gap between germline ends came to 14 bases. This CDR3 contains 15 residues. Germline lookup yields CDR1 SEHNR and CDR2 FQNEAQ (reference sequence). The CDR3 region is CASGVDSPSGNTIYF. The CDR3 DNA reads TGTGCCAGCGGGGTCGACAGTCCCTCTGGAAACACCATATATTTT.

The chain joins TRBV5-1 to TRBJ2-1; 11 bases agree with TRBD2. From germline, CDR1 is SGHRS and CDR2 YFSETQ. Trimming at V came to 0 bases and at J to 8 bases, leaving 7 bases not matched to a gene. The CDR3 contains 16 residues. Written as DNA, the CDR3 is TGCGCCAGCAGCTTGGAGGGTAGCGGGGGGGCCGATGAGCAGTTCTTC. Its translation is CASSLEGSGGADEQFF.

The chain joins TRBV19 to TRBJ1-1, with no clear D. Between the trimmed V and J ends, which lost 3 bases and 1 base, there was a span of 15 bases. This CDR3 comprises 16 residues. Germline CDR1 reads LNHDA; CDR2 reads SQIVND (reference sequence). This CDR3 is CASSMFHSQGNTEAFF. As DNA, the CDR3 is TGTGCCAGTAGTATGTTTCACAGCCAAGGGAACACTGAAGCTTTCTTT.

V and J are TRBV18 and TRBJ2-7; 8 bases agree with TRBD1. The V segment lost 0 bases and the J segment 7 bases; nucleotides outside the gene matches: 8. This CDR3 has 15 amino acids. Per the germline V gene, CDR1 is KGHSH and CDR2 is LQKENI. CDR3 DNA sequence: TGTGCCAGCTCACCACCAGCAGGGGGCTCGAGGGAGCAGTACTTC. Its translation: CASSPPAGGSREQYF.

V usage is TRBV5-1 and J usage is TRBJ1-3, with D perhaps TRBD1 (5 bases). The CDR3 loop spans 17 amino acids. V was pared by 4 bases and J by 0 bases, with 17 bases between. Looked up from germline, CDR1 is SGHRS and CDR2 is YFSETQ. The CDR3 spells CASSPGGGLSSGNTIYF. The CDR3 DNA sequence: TGCGCCAGCAGCCCGGGCGGGGGACTTAGCTCTGGAAACACCATATATTTT.

The DNA for the CDR3 is TGTGCCAGTAGTACACAGGGGGCCAACGTCCTGACTTTC. Translating it yields CASSTQGANVLTF. V is TRBV19 and J is TRBJ2-6; D remains unclear. This CDR3 has 13 amino acids. V was cut by 4 bases and J by 4 bases, with 5 bases left in between. Germline CDR1 is LNHDA and CDR2 is SQIVND (reference sequence).

There are a few counts of this clone. The genes are TRBV14 and TRBJ1-1; D perhaps matches TRBD1 (6 bases). The V and J ends lost 6 bases and 4 bases respectively, with 15 bases between them. The germline gives CDR1 SGHDN, CDR2 FVKESK. The length of the CDR3 is 14 residues. The CDR3 coding sequence is TGTGCCAGCAGTGACAGGCAATGGGGCACTGAAGCTTTCTTT. It specifies CASSDRQWGTEAFF.

This clone was seen only once. The chain couples TRBV29-1 to TRBJ1-2; 7 positions match TRBD1. Trimming at V came to 3 bases and at J to 4 bases, leaving 11 bases not matched to a gene. The CDR3 has 15 amino acids. Germline assignment: CDR1 SQVTM and CDR2 ANQGSEA. CDR3 sequence (DNA): TGCAGCGTTGACACCTCCGAGGGGGCGGTCTATGGCTACACCTTC. Protein: CSVDTSEGAVYGYTF.